This TCR beta chain is drawn from a study of cytomegalovirus exposure and HLA in healthy donors. Across the study: Around 76% of 398 genotyped donors fell in the Caucasian-associated ancestry cluster. The study's findings and limits: The authors enumerated over 150 TCR beta chains as linked to cytomegalovirus.

As for this clone: What it recognizes is unknown.

This PCR relied on a set of 60 Vbeta primers and 13 Jbeta primers. The assay was immunoSEQ multiplex PCR, and TCRdb's table has in-frame clones only and misses some. Here the sample spans roughly 150,000 clones, nearly 70% being singletons. Trimming shortened V by 0 bases and J by 2 bases, and 10 bases separated the two germline ends. The CDR3 runs 16 residues. From germline, CDR1 is SEHNR and CDR2 FQNEAQ (reference sequence). The sample was PBMCs. This chain uses TRBV7-9 with TRBJ2-2; D might be TRBD2 (6 bases). The TCR sequence derives from a man aged 25-40 years in good health and CMV-seropositive. In nucleotides, the CDR3 is TGTGCCAGCAGCTTAGCGGAGGGGTCAAACACCGGGGAGCTGTTTTTT. Residues: CASSLAEGSNTGELFF.